The rows below give T cell receptor beta chains drawn from one sample of a study of chemoradiotherapy in HPV16-positive cancers. Generated by immunoSEQ multiplex PCR, the TCRdb table keeps only in-frame clones and is missing some. Of about 33,000 clones listed, about 86% are singletons. The source was blood, collected from a patient who underwent chemoradiotherapy. The receptor set was obtained from a human donor with HPV-associated anogenital cancer. The CDR3 runs from the conserved cysteine through the conserved F or W. D genes are given only for firm matches. Not every row has a clone size; where given, it reads once, few, many or a size class.

clone_size j_call d_call v_call cdr3_nt cdr3_aa
once TRBJ2-1 - TRBV18 TGTGCCAGCTCACGTGACGACTCCTACAATGAGCAGTTCTTC CASSRDDSYNEQFF
- TRBJ1-4 - TRBV6-1 TGTGCCAGCAGTGAAAGAGGGTATAATGAAAAACTGTTTTTT CASSERGYNEKLFF
- TRBJ1-5 - TRBV11-2 TGTGCCAGCAGCTTAGACAGGGTTGATCAGCCCCAGCATTTT CASSLDRVDQPQHF
- TRBJ2-7 TRBD2 TRBV7-2 TGTGCCAGCAGCTCCTCCGGGACTAGCGGGGCCCTAGCCGAGCAGTACTTC CASSSSGTSGALAEQYF
- TRBJ1-2 - TRBV6-6 TGTGCCGGCTGGGGGACCAACTATGGCTACACCTTC CAGWGTNYGYTF
- TRBJ1-2 - TRBV9 TGTGCCAGCAGCGTAGCGGTACAGGAGAACTATGGCTACACCTTC CASSVAVQENYGYTF
- TRBJ1-4 - TRBV7-9 TGTGCCAGCAGCTTATCGGACATTAGCGCGGGGTCTAATGAAAAACTGTTTTTT CASSLSDISAGSNEKLFF
- TRBJ1-2 - TRBV6-1 TGTGCCAGCAGTGGGACTACCTTC CASSGTTF
- TRBJ2-3 - TRBV19 TGTGCCAGTAGTATGGGGAGGAGGACAGATACGCAGTATTTT CASSMGRRTDTQYF
- TRBJ1-2 TRBD1 TRBV19 TGTGCCAGTACCGAGGGACAGGGCCGCACCGATTCCCCTAACTATGGCTACACCTTC CASTEGQGRTDSPNYGYTF
- TRBJ2-5 - TRBV29-1 TGCAGCGCGGGGGGCCAGAAAGAGACCCAGTACTTC CSAGGQKETQYF
- TRBJ2-2 - TRBV7-6 TGTGCCAGCAGCTTAGCACCAATCGCGTCCGGGGAGCTGTTTTTT CASSLAPIASGELFF
- TRBJ1-5 - TRBV18 TGTGCCAGCTCACCAGCAGCAGGCGGCATCAATCAGCCCCAGCATTTT CASSPAAGGINQPQHF
- TRBJ1-1 TRBD1 TRBV7-2 TGTGCCAGCAGCCAAACACAGGGGGCGCTCACTGAAGCTTTCTTT CASSQTQGALTEAFF
- TRBJ2-7 - TRBV5-8 TGTGCCAGCAGCTTGTGGGACGAGCAGTACTTC CASSLWDEQYF
- TRBJ1-1 - TRBV10-3 TGTGCCATCAGTGAGTCTAACTTGGGGGGCGGCACTGAAGCTTTCTTT CAISESNLGGGTEAFF
- TRBJ2-1 TRBD2 TRBV5-1 TGCGCCAGCAGCTTAGCGGGGCAAAACAATGAGCAGTTCTTC CASSLAGQNNEQFF
- TRBJ1-2 - TRBV11-2 TGTGCCAGCAGGCCGACCCGAGCAGGGTCTTTAGCTAACTATGGCTACACCTTC CASRPTRAGSLANYGYTF
- TRBJ2-3 TRBD1 TRBV7-2 TGTGCCAGCAGCTTAGATAGTGGGACAGGGCAGTATTTT CASSLDSGTGQYF
- TRBJ2-1 - TRBV18 TGTGCCAGCTCGTGGGGCGGCTACAATGAGCAGTTCTTC CASSWGGYNEQFF
- TRBJ2-3 - TRBV6-6 TGTGCCAGCAGTTACTGGGCGGCGGATACGCAGTATTTT CASSYWAADTQYF
- TRBJ2-2 TRBD1 TRBV5-1 TGCGCCAGCAGCTACGGGACAGGGGAAAGAACCGGGGAGCTGTTTTTT CASSYGTGERTGELFF